This T cell receptor beta chain appears in the sequencing data of a study of control samples from healthy donors and cancer patients. Germline values: CDR1 KGHSH, CDR2 LQKENI. V lost 3 bases and J lost 0, with 6 bases in between. The CDR3 has 15 amino acids. Clones were read by immunoSEQ multiplex PCR, and TCRdb kept only the in-frame ones, dropping some. The sample contains 100,000 to 150,000 clones, approximately 92% of which appear only once. The rearrangement links TRBV18 to TRBJ1-6; D uncertain. Sequencing was carried out using PBMCs. This receptor was identified in a man older than 75 with head and neck cancer. The CDR3 sequence is CASSPERSYNSPLHF. CDR3 nucleotide sequence: TGTGCCAGCTCACCTGAACGCTCCTATAATTCACCCCTCCACTTT. Filled out from reference TRBV18 and TRBJ1-6, the complete variable domain reads NAGVMQNPRHLVRRRGQEARLRCSPMKGHSHVYWYRQLPEEGLKFMVYLQKENIIDESGMPKERFSAEFPKEGPSILRIQQVVRGDSAAYFCASSPERSYNSPLHFGNGTRLTVT.